This TCR beta chain was obtained from a study of cytomegalovirus exposure and HLA in healthy donors. Across the study: For the approximately 400 genotyped donors, over 80% fell within the Caucasian-associated ancestry cluster. General study points: Reportedly, HLA-A and HLA-B alleles of most subjects were accurately predicted from TCR beta. Fewer than 200 TCR beta chains were listed as cytomegalovirus-associated. Earlier results showed most TCR beta V segments being productive about 90% or about 30% of the time.

CDR1 and CDR2 (germline): SGHRS, YFSETQ. This CDR3 comprises 17 residues. Amplification used 60 Vbeta primers and 13 Jbeta primers. Here immunoSEQ multiplex PCR was the method, and the copy in TCRdb shows in-frame clones only, minus some. The top ten clones hold roughly 1.5% of a sample with about 43,000 clones, roughly 80% of them seen once. In the case of this clone: Antigen unknown. A read error may produce the germline difference seen at one junction end.

The sample taken for sequencing was PBMCs. This clonotype was sampled from a man aged 25-45 years in good health and CMV-seronegative. The rearrangement uses TRBV5-1 and TRBJ2-7; 10 nucleotides align to TRBD1. This CDR3 is CASSWSPGQGSSYEHYF. In DNA form, the CDR3 reads TGCGCCAGCAGCTGGTCTCCGGGACAGGGGAGCTCCTACGAGCATTACTTC.